The 8 T cell receptor beta chains below come from one sample, sequenced in a study of graft-versus-host responses after intestinal transplantation. Data came from immunoSEQ multiplex PCR; TCRdb stores just in-frame clones and leaves some out. The data hold roughly 40,000 clones, with approximately 93% observed a single time. The specimen was PBMCs, collected approximately 700 days after intestinal transplantation. The receptors were sampled from a human patient who received an intestinal transplant, so some T cells may come from the graft donor.

This clone was counted once. The CDR3 reads CASSLALALPYNEQFF. The CDR3 nucleotides read TGTGCCAGCAGCTTAGCGCTAGCGCTTCCCTACAATGAGCAGTTCTTC. The genes are TRBV7-2 and TRBJ2-1; possible D gene TRBD2, 6 bases. V was clipped by 0 bases and J by 2 bases, with 11 bases between them. The CDR3 has 16 residues. In germline, CDR1 is SGHTA, CDR2 FQGNSA.

The J gene is TRBJ2-6, the V gene TRBV27; no reliable D call. The CDR3 is 13 amino acids. Deletions cut 5 bases from V and 12 bases from J, with 14 bases between. Looked up from germline, CDR1 is MNHEY and CDR2 is SMNVEV (reference sequence). The chain's CDR3 is CASSPPPRRVLTF. Here the CDR3 DNA reads TGTGCCAGCAGTCCCCCGCCTAGGCGCGTCCTGACTTTC.

The chain links TRBV2 to TRBJ2-3, with TRBD2 matching over 8 bases. The ends lost 8 bases at V and 4 bases at J; junction bases unmatched: 8. The germline CDR1 and CDR2 sequences are SNHLY and FYNNEI. CDR3 length equals 14 residues. The CDR3 sequence is CASREGGPPDTQYF. The CDR3 coding sequence is TGTGCCAGCCGGGAGGGGGGGCCCCCAGATACGCAGTATTTT.

The chain uses TRBV11-2 and TRBJ2-5, with 10 bases that match TRBD1. V lost 7 bases and J lost 2; bases outside the gene matches: 4. Looked up from germline, CDR1 is SGHAT and CDR2 is FQNNGV. The CDR3 length is 14 residues. The CDR3 reads CASTTGQGQETQYF. In DNA form, the CDR3 reads TGTGCCAGCACTACGGGACAGGGGCAAGAGACCCAGTACTTC.

The J gene is TRBJ1-6, the V gene TRBV7-2; 10 bases match TRBD1. J was trimmed by 6 bases and V by 3 bases; bases with no gene match: 5. Germline V lookup: CDR1 SGHTA, CDR2 FQGNSA. The CDR3 consists of 16 residues. The CDR3 bases are TGTGCCAGCAGCTTGACACGGGACAGGGGTAATTCACCCCTCCACTTT. Its translation: CASSLTRDRGNSPLHF. Full variable domain (outside the CDR3, taken from reference TRBV7-2 and TRBJ1-6): GAGVSQSPSNKVTEKGKDVELRCDPISGHTALYWYRQSLGQGLEFLIYFQGNSAPDKSGLPSDRFSAERTGGSVSTLTIQRTQQEDSAVYLCASSLTRDRGNSPLHFGNGTRLTVT.

This chain uses TRBV4-1 with TRBJ2-1, with 7 bases aligning to TRBD2. V lost 2 bases, J lost 3 bases, and 4 bases stayed unmatched. The germline gives CDR1 MGHRA, CDR2 YSYEKL. There are 15 residues in the CDR3. The CDR3 here is CASSQRGGNYNEQFF. The CDR3 coding sequence is TGCGCCAGCAGCCAACGCGGGGGAAACTACAATGAGCAGTTCTTC.

The rearrangement uses TRBV5-1 and TRBJ2-1; 7 nucleotides agree with TRBD2. The CDR3 is 15 residues long. CDR1 and CDR2 (germline): SGHRS, YFSETQ. The V and J ends lost 1 base and 8 bases, in that order; junction bases with no gene match: 9. CDR3 sequence: CASSLRGGPGDEQFF. CDR3 coding DNA: TGCGCCAGCAGCTTGAGGGGAGGGCCTGGGGATGAGCAGTTCTTC.

This clone was detected once. The chain recombines TRBV6-5 with TRBJ2-7; D is possibly TRBD2 (6 bases). The CDR3 loop spans 15 amino acids. The V end was cut by 2 bases, the J end by 5 bases, with 16 bases between. CDR1 and CDR2 from the germline V gene are MNHEY and SVGAGI. The CDR3 sequence: CASSYGGGLGNEQYF. CDR3 DNA: TGTGCCAGCAGTTACGGGGGAGGCCTTGGGAACGAGCAGTACTTC.